A single sample is the source of the 26 T cell receptor beta chains below, sequenced in a study of persistence of HIV-infected CD4 T cells. This was the immunoSEQ version 4 assay in survey mode. Data came from immunoSEQ multiplex PCR; TCRdb stores just in-frame clones and leaves some out. Of more than 35,000 clones in the sample, about nine tenths were seen once. Their cognate antigens are unknown. This nonspecific control used anti-CD3/anti-CD28 bead stimulation of CD4+ T cells. Sorting selected CD4+ T cells upregulating both CD40 ligand and CD69. Source: CD4+ T cells sorted from PBMCs after approximately 19-hour stimulation, taken from a patient who received antiretroviral therapy. The receptors were sampled from an adult man with HIV who was CMV-seropositive.

The chain has TRBV12-5 and TRBJ1-1; D is possibly TRBD1 (5 bases). Germline V gene lookup returns CDR1 LGHNT and CDR2 FRNRAP. The CDR3 is made up of 12 amino acids. With 3 bases removed from V and 12 bases from J, the gap between germline ends came to 14 bases. CDR3 nucleotide sequence: TGTGCTAGTGGTTTTGGCGGGACCGTAACTTTCTTT. Its translation is CASGFGGTVTFF. The variable domain in full, completed from reference TRBV12-5 and TRBJ1-1, reads DARVTQTPRHKVTEMGQEVTMRCQPILGHNTVFWYRQTMMQGLELLAYFRNRAPLDDSGMPKDRFSAEMPDATLATLKIQPSEPRDSAVYFCASGFGGTVTFFGQGTRLTVV.

Written as DNA, the CDR3 is TGTGCCACCAGCAGAGATTTACAAGCCTACGAGCAGTACTTC. Translating gives CATSRDLQAYEQYF. The V gene is TRBV15, the J gene TRBJ2-7; D is unclear. The V gene lost 0 bases and the J gene lost 2 bases, with 8 bases spanning the gap. The CDR3 covers 14 residues. Germline V gene data show CDR1 as LNHNV and CDR2 as YYDKDF (reference sequence).

The V gene is TRBV5-4, the J gene TRBJ2-5, with no clear D. Deletions cut 0 bases from V and 4 bases from J, with 4 bases between. Germline CDR1 reads SGHNT; CDR2 reads YYREEE (reference sequence). The CDR3 totals 12 residues. The CDR3 region is CASSLDRETQYF. The DNA of the CDR3 is TGTGCCAGCAGCTTGGATAGAGAGACCCAGTACTTC.

The chain joins TRBV3-1 (or the pseudogene TRBV3-2) to TRBJ1-3; TRBD1 matches at 8 bases. V shed 1 base, J shed 7 bases, and the junction held 9 bases outside the gene matches. Germline V gene sequence: CDR1 LGHDT, CDR2 YNNKEL (reference sequence). This CDR3 region has 16 residues. The CDR3 protein is CASSQGGQGLANTIYF. In DNA form, the CDR3 reads TGTGCCAGCAGCCAAGGCGGACAGGGTCTGGCGAACACCATATATTTT.

The chain links TRBV18 to TRBJ2-5, with TRBD2 matching over 9 bases. The CDR3 has 18 amino acids. Unmatched junction bases numbered 9, after V lost 0 bases and J lost 1 base. CDR1 and CDR2 from the germline V gene are KGHSH and LQKENI. As DNA, the CDR3 is TGTGCCAGCTCACCACCGCGGAAAACTAGCGGGTTCCAAGAGACCCAGTACTTC. Translation gives CASSPPRKTSGFQETQYF. The full variable domain, in which reference TRBV18 and TRBJ2-5 provide the parts outside the CDR3, is NAGVMQNPRHLVRRRGQEARLRCSPMKGHSHVYWYRQLPEEGLKFMVYLQKENIIDESGMPKERFSAEFPKEGPSILRIQQVVRGDSAAYFCASSPPRKTSGFQETQYFGPGTRLLVL.

The J gene is TRBJ2-5, the V gene TRBV5-1; D gene ambiguous. V was cut by 1 base and J by 5 bases, with 15 bases left in between. CDR1 and CDR2 from the germline V gene are SGHRS and YFSETQ. This CDR3 spans 15 amino acids. This chain's CDR3 is CASSLTTTISETQYF. The CDR3 bases are TGCGCCAGCAGCTTGACCACAACGATAAGCGAGACCCAGTACTTC.

The chain is built from TRBV14 and TRBJ1-2; weak D call: TRBD1 (6 bases). With 0 bases removed from V and 1 base from J, the gap between germline ends came to 12 bases. The germline V gene has CDR1 SGHDN and CDR2 FVKESK. The CDR3 extends over 16 amino acids. The CDR3 here is CASSQEGAVLNYGYTF. For the CDR3, the DNA is TGTGCCAGCAGCCAAGAGGGGGCAGTCCTTAACTATGGCTACACCTTC.

This rearrangement joins TRBV27 to TRBJ2-4; 10 bases map to TRBD1. V lost 5 bases, J lost 13 bases, and 11 bases stayed unmatched. Germline V gene sequence: CDR1 MNHEY, CDR2 SMNVEV (reference sequence). The CDR3 is 14 amino acids. The CDR3 DNA reads as TGTGCCAGCAGTCTCTCCGGGACAGGGGTAAGGCAGTACTTC. This sequence encodes CASSLSGTGVRQYF.

The sample holds one count of this clone. The junction shows a germline mismatch at one end, possibly a read error. The rearrangement uses TRBV19 and TRBJ1-2; D is unresolved. The germline CDR1 and CDR2 sequences are LNHDA and SQIVND (reference sequence). The length of the CDR3 is 12 residues. As DNA, the CDR3 is TGTGCCAGTAGTAGTCGAGACTACGGCTACACCTTC. Protein: CASSSRDYGYTF.

The chain carries TRBV2 and TRBJ2-7; 8 bases match TRBD2. J gave up 7 bases and V 6 bases, and 17 bases lay outside the gene matches. In germline, CDR1 is SNHLY, CDR2 FYNNEI. This CDR3 region has 16 residues. The CDR3 DNA sequence: TGTGCCAGCAGCTCCAAAAGAGCGGGAGTATCTGGAGAGCAGTACTTC. As protein: CASSSKRAGVSGEQYF.

The chain is built from TRBV20-1 and TRBJ1-1; possibly TRBD1 for D (6 bases). From germline, CDR1 is DFQATT and CDR2 SNEGSKA (reference sequence). This CDR3 is built from 13 residues. Between the trimmed V and J ends, which lost 5 bases and 0 bases, there was a span of 10 bases. For the CDR3, the DNA is TGCAGTGCTGGTGGGGGCATGAACACTGAAGCTTTCTTT. The encoded protein is CSAGGGMNTEAFF.

The chain carries TRBV7-2 and TRBJ1-1; 9 bases match TRBD1. This CDR3 has 15 residues. Trimming took 5 bases from V and 4 from J; bases not matched to a gene: 8. CDR1 and CDR2 (germline): SGHTA, FQGNSA. CDR3 sequence (DNA): TGTGCCAGCAGCCCCACCCCGGGACAGGGCACTGAAGCTTTCTTT. Translated, it gives CASSPTPGQGTEAFF. The whole variable domain, remainder taken from reference TRBV7-2 and TRBJ1-1, is GAGVSQSPSNKVTEKGKDVELRCDPISGHTALYWYRQSLGQGLEFLIYFQGNSAPDKSGLPSDRFSAERTGGSVSTLTIQRTQQEDSAVYLCASSPTPGQGTEAFFGQGTRLTVV.

The CDR3 coding sequence is TGCGCCAGCAGCTGGTACTTTTCAAATGCTGGAACTAATGAAAAACTGTTTTTT. It translates to CASSWYFSNAGTNEKLFF. The chain recombines TRBV5-1 with TRBJ1-4; D is uncertain. The germline CDR1 and CDR2 sequences are SGHRS and YFSETQ. Trimming took off 3 bases at V and 1 base at J, with 19 bases between the two ends. The CDR3 is made up of 18 amino acids.

In its sample, this clone was seen a few times. CDR3 nucleotide sequence: TGTGCCATCAGTGCGTACAACGCTGAAGCTTTCTTT. Protein product: CAISAYNAEAFF. This chain connects TRBV10-3 to TRBJ1-1, with D uncertain. V lost 4 bases to trimming and J lost 6 bases, with 9 bases between them. Germline CDR1 is ENHRY and CDR2 is SYGVKD. This CDR3 has 12 amino acids.

The chain employs TRBV2 and TRBJ1-1; no reliable D call. V was shortened by 1 base and J by 0 bases, with 3 bases between the two germline ends. Germline values: CDR1 SNHLY, CDR2 FYNNEI. The CDR3 length is 13 residues. CDR3 DNA: TGTGCCAGCAGTGAAGACGTGAACACTGAAGCTTTCTTT. Its translation is CASSEDVNTEAFF. The full variable domain, with the rest looked up from reference TRBV2 and TRBJ1-1, is EPEVTQTPSHQVTQMGQEVILRCVPISNHLYFYWYRQILGQKVEFLVSFYNNEISEKSEIFDDQFSVERPDGSNFTLKIRSTKLEDSAMYFCASSEDVNTEAFFGQGTRLTVV.

The V gene is TRBV6-5, the J gene TRBJ1-5; unclear D gene. Per the germline V gene, CDR1 is MNHEY and CDR2 is SVGAGI. Trimming cost V 6 bases and J 4 bases, with 10 bases left between them. The CDR3 has 13 amino acids. CDR3 loop: CASSPALNQPQHF. In DNA, the CDR3 is TGTGCCAGCAGCCCCGCTTTAAATCAGCCCCAGCATTTT.

The DNA of the CDR3 is TGTGCCACCAGCAGGAATACAGGCAATCAGCCCCAGCATTTT. It codes for CATSRNTGNQPQHF. This rearrangement joins TRBV15 to TRBJ1-5; D ambiguous. Germline loops: CDR1 LNHNV, CDR2 YYDKDF (reference sequence). Trimming removed 3 bases from V and 2 bases from J, with 8 bases in between. The CDR3 spans 14 residues.

The rearrangement uses TRBV6-6 and TRBJ2-7, with TRBD1 matching 8 bases. The germline V gene has CDR1 MNHNY and CDR2 SVGAGI (reference sequence). V was pared by 5 bases and J by 5 bases, with 8 bases of the junction left unmatched. There are 14 residues in the CDR3. DNA of the CDR3: TGTGCCAGCAGTGCCCGGACAGGGCGACACGAGCAGTACTTC. Its protein is CASSARTGRHEQYF.

The chain employs TRBV14 and TRBJ2-7, with TRBD2 matching 7 bases. CDR1 and CDR2 (germline): SGHDN, FVKESK. With V trimmed by 0 bases and J by 5 bases, 7 bases remained unmatched. This CDR3 region has 15 residues. The CDR3 spells CASSQDGGSAHEQYF. As DNA, the CDR3 is TGTGCCAGCAGCCAAGATGGCGGGAGCGCCCACGAGCAGTACTTC. Full variable domain (remainder filled in from reference TRBV14 and TRBJ2-7): EAGVTQFPSHSVIEKGQTVTLRCDPISGHDNLYWYRRVMGKEIKFLLHFVKESKQDESGMPNNRFLAERTGGTYSTLKVQPAELEDSGVYFCASSQDGGSAHEQYFGPGTRLTVT.

V is TRBV18 and J is TRBJ2-3; D unresolved. V shed 1 base and J shed 0 bases, with 11 bases lying between them. Germline loops: CDR1 KGHSH, CDR2 LQKENI. There are 16 residues in the CDR3. The CDR3 bases are TGTGCCAGCTCACCACGAGCCACCGCTAGCACAGATACGCAGTATTTT. It encodes CASSPRATASTDTQYF.

This sequence joins TRBV24-1 and TRBJ2-2; no definite D call. V was clipped by 9 bases and J by 4 bases, with 11 bases between them. CDR3 length equals 13 residues. Germline V CDR1 and CDR2: KGHDR, SFDVKD. CDR3 amino acids: CATQPSSTGELFF. As DNA, the CDR3 is TGTGCCACCCAACCGTCCAGCACCGGGGAGCTGTTTTTT.

The chain joins TRBV30 to TRBJ1-6; D gene unclear. The V gene lost 2 bases and the J gene lost 7 bases, with 12 bases spanning the gap. Germline loops: CDR1 GTSNPN, CDR2 SVGIG (reference sequence). The CDR3 consists of 14 residues. CDR3 loop: CAWSHDLGNSPLHF. In DNA form, the CDR3 reads TGTGCCTGGAGTCACGATCTAGGGAATTCACCCCTCCACTTT.

This chain links TRBV29-1 with TRBJ2-5; 13 bases fit TRBD2. Germline loops: CDR1 SQVTM, CDR2 ANQGSEA. This CDR3 spans 15 amino acids. V lost 7 bases, J lost 2 bases, and 7 bases stayed unmatched. The CDR3 DNA reads as TGCAGCGCCGGGGGACTAGCGGGGAATCAAGAGACCCAGTACTTC. It is translated as CSAGGLAGNQETQYF. Together with reference TRBV29-1 and TRBJ2-5, the CDR3 gives the full variable domain: SAVISQKPSRDICQRGTSLTIQCQVDSQVTMMFWYRQQPGQSLTLIATANQGSEATYESGFVIDKFPISRPNLTFSTLTVSNMSPEDSSIYLCSAGGLAGNQETQYFGPGTRLLVL.

The gene calls are TRBV4-1 and TRBJ1-4; D call uncertain. Germline CDR1 reads MGHRA; CDR2 reads YSYEKL. This CDR3 comprises 15 residues. Trimming cost V 3 bases and J 11 bases, with 19 bases left between them. The DNA for the CDR3 is TGCGCCAGCAGCCAGGGTGTCGAACGGGGATCGAAACTGTTTTTT. It is translated as CASSQGVERGSKLFF.

The chain joins TRBV5-1 to TRBJ2-2, with D unclear. V was shortened by 0 bases and J by 0 bases, with 6 bases between the two germline ends. Per germline, CDR1 SGHRS and CDR2 YFSETQ. The CDR3 totals 15 residues. In nucleotides, the CDR3 is TGCGCCAGCAGCTTGGGAGCAACGAACACCGGGGAGCTGTTTTTT. It codes for CASSLGATNTGELFF.

The chain carries TRBV18 and TRBJ1-3; D gene uncertain. The V end was cut by 2 bases, the J end by 2 bases, with 10 bases between. The CDR3 is 15 residues long. The V gene's germline CDR1 is KGHSH and CDR2 LQKENI. The CDR3 DNA follows: TGTGCCAGCTCACCAATTGGAGGTACTGGAAACACCATATATTTT. This encodes CASSPIGGTGNTIYF.